This T cell receptor beta chain was captured by sequencing in a study of regulatory T cells in long-lasting Graves disease. Study outcomes and limitations: Samples came from peripheral blood alone, without thyroid tissue.

This clonotype was detected many times. Its antigen is not identified. With iRepertoire HTBI primers and Arm-PCR of CDR3 regions, TCR beta libraries were built. TCRdb itself ran the multiplex PCR reads through MiXCR, one entry per CDR3 protein. The sample consists of under 700,000 distinct CDR3 sequences, 15% to 20% of them appearing once. CDR1 and CDR2 from the germline V gene are MNHEY and SVGEGT. The length of the CDR3 is 13 residues. V was trimmed by 5 bases and J by 3 bases, leaving 10 bases between them. As for time point: newly diagnosed GD, antithyroid drugs for less than 3 months. The TCR library was prepared using RNA isolated from PBMCs. American Thyroid Association guidelines defined how Graves' disease was diagnosed. Patients came through an endocrinology department, and that department was in Xi'an, China. The same specimen was also included in a second study, on T cells in Graves' hyperthyroidism and ophthalmopathy. That report adds: Diagnoses used clinical symptoms, serum thyroxine and TRAb, thyroid ultrasound and orbital computed tomography.

The material was peripheral blood mononuclear cells (PBMCs), obtained at new diagnosis, from a patient treated with antithyroid drugs. The sequence derives from a woman aged 35-60 years with Graves disease. The rearrangement joins TRBV6-2 or TRBV6-3 to TRBJ1-1; D is ambiguous. DNA for the CDR3: TGTGCCAGCAGTCGAGACGGCTACACTGAAGCTTTCTTT. It specifies CASSRDGYTEAFF.